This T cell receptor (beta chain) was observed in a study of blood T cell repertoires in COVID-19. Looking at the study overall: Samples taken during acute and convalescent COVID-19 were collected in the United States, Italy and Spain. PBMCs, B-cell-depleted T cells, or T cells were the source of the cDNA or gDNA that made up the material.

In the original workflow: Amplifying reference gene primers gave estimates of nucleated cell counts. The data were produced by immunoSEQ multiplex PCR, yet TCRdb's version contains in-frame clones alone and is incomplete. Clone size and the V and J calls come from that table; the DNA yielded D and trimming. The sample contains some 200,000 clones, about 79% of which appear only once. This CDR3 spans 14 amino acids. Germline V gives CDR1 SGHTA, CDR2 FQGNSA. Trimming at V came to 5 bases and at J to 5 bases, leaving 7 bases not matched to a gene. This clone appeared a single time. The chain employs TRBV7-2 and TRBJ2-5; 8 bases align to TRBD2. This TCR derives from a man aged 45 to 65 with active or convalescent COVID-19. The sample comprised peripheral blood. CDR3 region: CASSRTSRGETQYF. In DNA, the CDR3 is TGTGCCAGCAGCCGGACTAGCCGGGGGGAGACCCAGTACTTC.